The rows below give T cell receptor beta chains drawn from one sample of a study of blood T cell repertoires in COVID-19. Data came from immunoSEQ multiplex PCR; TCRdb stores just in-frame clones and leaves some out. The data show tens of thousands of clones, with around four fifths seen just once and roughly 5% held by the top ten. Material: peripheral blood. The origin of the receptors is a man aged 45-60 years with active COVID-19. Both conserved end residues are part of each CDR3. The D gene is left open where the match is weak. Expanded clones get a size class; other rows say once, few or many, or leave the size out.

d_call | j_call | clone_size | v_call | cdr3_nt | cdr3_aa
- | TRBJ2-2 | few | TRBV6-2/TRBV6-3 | TGTGCCAGCAGTTACGAGCGGGTTCACACCGGGGAGCTGTTTTTT | CASSYERVHTGELFF
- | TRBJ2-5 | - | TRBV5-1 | TGCGCCAGCAGCTCGGGGGGCGCGAGTTGGGAGACCCAGTACTTC | CASSSGGASWETQYF
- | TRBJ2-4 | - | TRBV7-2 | TGTGCCAGCAGCTTAGACCCGGGAAAGGTTCAGTACTTC | CASSLDPGKVQYF
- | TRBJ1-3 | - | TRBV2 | TGTGCCAGCAGTGCAGGTGGATCTGGAAACACCATATATTTT | CASSAGGSGNTIYF
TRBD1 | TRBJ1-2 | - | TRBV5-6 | TGTGCCAGCAGCCCCGGACAGGGGATCTATGGCTACACCTTC | CASSPGQGIYGYTF
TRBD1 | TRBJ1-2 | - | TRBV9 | TGTGCCAGCAGCCCCGGACAGGGTGCTAACTATGGCTACACCTTC | CASSPGQGANYGYTF
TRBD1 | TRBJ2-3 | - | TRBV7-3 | TGTGCCAGCAGCCGAGATGGACAGGACACAGATACGCAGTATTTT | CASSRDGQDTDTQYF
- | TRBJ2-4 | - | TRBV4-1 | TGCGCCAGCAGCCGCTACAGGGACCTAGCCAAAAACATTCAGTACTTC | CASSRYRDLAKNIQYF
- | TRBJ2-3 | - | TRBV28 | TGTGCCAGCAGTTTAAGTTACAGCCGATACACAGATACGCAGTATTTT | CASSLSYSRYTDTQYF
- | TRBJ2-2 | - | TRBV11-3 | TGTGCCAGCAGCTTCGTCCTGTCCACCGGGGAGCTGTTTTTT | CASSFVLSTGELFF
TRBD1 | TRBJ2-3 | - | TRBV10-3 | TGTGCCATCAGTACTCCGGGACAGGGCACAGATACGCAGTATTTT | CAISTPGQGTDTQYF
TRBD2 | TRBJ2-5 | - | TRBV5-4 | TGTGCCAGCAGCAGAGGACTAGCGGGAGAGACCCAGTACTTC | CASSRGLAGETQYF
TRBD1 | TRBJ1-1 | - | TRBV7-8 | TGTGCCAGCGGACATAAAGACAGGGACACTGAAGCTTTCTTT | CASGHKDRDTEAFF
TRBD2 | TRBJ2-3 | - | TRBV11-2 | TGTGCCAGCAGCTCCCTGGGACTAGCGGCAGATACGCAGTATTTT | CASSSLGLAADTQYF
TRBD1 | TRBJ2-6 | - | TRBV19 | TGTGCCAGTAGCAAATTTACAGGGGACTCTGGGGCCAACGTCCTGACTTTC | CASSKFTGDSGANVLTF
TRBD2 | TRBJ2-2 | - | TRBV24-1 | TGTGCCACCAGTGTCCGGACTAGCGGGGCCTACACCGGGGAGCTGTTTTTT | CATSVRTSGAYTGELFF
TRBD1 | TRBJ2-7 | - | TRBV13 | TGTGCCAGCAGCAGACAGGGGTACGAGCAGTACTTC | CASSRQGYEQYF
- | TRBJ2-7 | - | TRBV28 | TGTGCCAGCGCCGGCTACGAGCAGTACTTC | CASAGYEQYF
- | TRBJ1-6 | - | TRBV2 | TGTGCCAGCAGTGACAGCCGACTTAATAATTCACCCCTCCACTTT | CASSDSRLNNSPLHF
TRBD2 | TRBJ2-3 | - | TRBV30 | TGTGCCTGGAGTGTAGCGAGCGGGAGATCAGATACGCAGTATTTT | CAWSVASGRSDTQYF
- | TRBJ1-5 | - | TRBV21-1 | TGTGCCAGCAGCAGCTATAGCAATCAGCCCCAGCATTTT | CASSSYSNQPQHF
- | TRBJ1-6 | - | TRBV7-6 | TGTGCCAGCAGCTTAGAACCGCTTATAACGGGAGGGAATTCACCCCTCCACTTT | CASSLEPLITGGNSPLHF
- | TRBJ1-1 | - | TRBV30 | TGTGCCTGGAGTCGGGGCACTGAAGCTTTCTTT | CAWSRGTEAFF
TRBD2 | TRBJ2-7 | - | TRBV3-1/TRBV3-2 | TGTGCCAGCAGCCGGACTAGCGACTACGAGCAGTACTTC | CASSRTSDYEQYF
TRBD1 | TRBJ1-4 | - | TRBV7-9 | TGTGCCAGCAGCGGAGAAAAAGACAGGGGGCATAATGAAAAACTGTTTTTT | CASSGEKDRGHNEKLFF
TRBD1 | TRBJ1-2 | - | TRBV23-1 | TGCGCCAGCAGTCATTGTTTTAGAATTGGTAAGCCGGGACAGGGGGTTCCGGGCGGCTACACCTTC | CASSHCFRIGKPGQGVPGGYTF
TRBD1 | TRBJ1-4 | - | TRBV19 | TGTGCCAGTAGCCCGATAGGGACAGCAACTAATGAAAAACTGTTTTTT | CASSPIGTATNEKLFF
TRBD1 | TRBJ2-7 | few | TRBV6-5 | TGTGCCAGCACCTATGGACAGGGGTCCGCCTACGAGCAGTACTTC | CASTYGQGSAYEQYF
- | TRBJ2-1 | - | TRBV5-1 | TGCGCCAGCGCTTACAGGTTAAACAATGAGCAGTTCTTC | CASAYRLNNEQFF
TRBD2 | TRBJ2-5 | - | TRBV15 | TGTGCCACCAGCAGCACCCCGGGACTAGTAGAGACCCAGTACTTC | CATSSTPGLVETQYF
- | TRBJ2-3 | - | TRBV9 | TGTGCCAGCAGCGTATGGTACTTTCCCAACACAGATACGCAGTATTTT | CASSVWYFPNTDTQYF
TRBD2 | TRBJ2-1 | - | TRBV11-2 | TGTGCCAGCAGCCCGGGACTAGCGGGGGGGCAACATGAGCAGTTCTTC | CASSPGLAGGQHEQFF
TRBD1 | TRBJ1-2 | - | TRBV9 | TGTGCCAGCAGCCTCTACCAGGGGCCAGGGGGCAACTATGGCTACACCTTC | CASSLYQGPGGNYGYTF
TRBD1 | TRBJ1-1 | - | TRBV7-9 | TGTGCCAGCAGCTCGAAGGACAGGTTGGGCCCTGAAGCTTTCTTT | CASSSKDRLGPEAFF
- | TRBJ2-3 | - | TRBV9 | TGTGCCAGCAGCCCCCCTAATCGCGAGCAGTATTTT | CASSPPNREQYF
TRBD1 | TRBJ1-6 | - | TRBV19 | TGTGCCAGTAGTCCGGACAGGGGGCAGGATTCACCCCTCCACTTT | CASSPDRGQDSPLHF
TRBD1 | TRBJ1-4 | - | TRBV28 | TGTGCCAGCAGTTTATGGCAGGGGGTGAGTGAAAAACTGTTTTTT | CASSLWQGVSEKLFF
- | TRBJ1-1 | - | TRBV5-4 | TGTGCCAGCAGCCCAGGGTATGCTGAAGCTTTCTTT | CASSPGYAEAFF
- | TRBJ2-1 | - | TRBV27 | TGTGCCAGCAGTTTGGCGGGGTCCTCCAACAATGAGCAGTTCTTC | CASSLAGSSNNEQFF
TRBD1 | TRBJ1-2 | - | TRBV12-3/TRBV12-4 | TGTGCCAGCAGTGGGACAGGGAGCTATGGCTACACCTTC | CASSGTGSYGYTF
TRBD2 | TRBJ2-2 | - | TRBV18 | TGTGCCAGCTCACGGGAGGGCCGTGGCACCGGGGAGCTGTTTTTT | CASSREGRGTGELFF
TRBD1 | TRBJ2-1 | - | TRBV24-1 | TGTGCCACCAGTGATTTCAGGGGGAGCTCCTACAATGAGCAGTTCTTC | CATSDFRGSSYNEQFF
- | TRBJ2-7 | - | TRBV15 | TGTGCCACCAGCAGAGACCCGGGTTCCTACGAGCAGTACTTC | CATSRDPGSYEQYF
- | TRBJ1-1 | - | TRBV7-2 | TGTGCCAGCAGCCCGCACATGAACACTGAAGCTTTCTTT | CASSPHMNTEAFF
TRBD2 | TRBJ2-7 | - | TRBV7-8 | TGTGCCAGCAGCTTACTAGCGGGGTACGAGCAGTACTTC | CASSLLAGYEQYF
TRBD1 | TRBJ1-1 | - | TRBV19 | TGTGCCAGTAGTCCGGGACAGGGGTGGCGAACTGAAGCTTTCTTT | CASSPGQGWRTEAFF
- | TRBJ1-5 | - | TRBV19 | TGTGCCAGTAGTATTTCCCAGGCAGATCAGCCCCAGCATTTT | CASSISQADQPQHF
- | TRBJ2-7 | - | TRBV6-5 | TGTGCCAGCAGTTACTCGATGGGCTGGTACGAGCAGTACTTC | CASSYSMGWYEQYF